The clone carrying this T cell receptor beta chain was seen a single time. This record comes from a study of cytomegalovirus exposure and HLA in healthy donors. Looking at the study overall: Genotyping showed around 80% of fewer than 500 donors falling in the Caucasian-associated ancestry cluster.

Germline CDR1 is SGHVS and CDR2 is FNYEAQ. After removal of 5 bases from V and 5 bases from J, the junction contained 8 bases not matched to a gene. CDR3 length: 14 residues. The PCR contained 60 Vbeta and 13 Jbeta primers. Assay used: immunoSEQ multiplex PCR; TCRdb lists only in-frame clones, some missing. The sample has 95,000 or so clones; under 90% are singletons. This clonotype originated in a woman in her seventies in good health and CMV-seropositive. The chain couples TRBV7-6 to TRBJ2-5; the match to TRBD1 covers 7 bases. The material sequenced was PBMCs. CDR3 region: CASSPGTASETQYF. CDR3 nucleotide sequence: TGTGCCAGCAGCCCCGGGACAGCTAGTGAGACCCAGTACTTC.